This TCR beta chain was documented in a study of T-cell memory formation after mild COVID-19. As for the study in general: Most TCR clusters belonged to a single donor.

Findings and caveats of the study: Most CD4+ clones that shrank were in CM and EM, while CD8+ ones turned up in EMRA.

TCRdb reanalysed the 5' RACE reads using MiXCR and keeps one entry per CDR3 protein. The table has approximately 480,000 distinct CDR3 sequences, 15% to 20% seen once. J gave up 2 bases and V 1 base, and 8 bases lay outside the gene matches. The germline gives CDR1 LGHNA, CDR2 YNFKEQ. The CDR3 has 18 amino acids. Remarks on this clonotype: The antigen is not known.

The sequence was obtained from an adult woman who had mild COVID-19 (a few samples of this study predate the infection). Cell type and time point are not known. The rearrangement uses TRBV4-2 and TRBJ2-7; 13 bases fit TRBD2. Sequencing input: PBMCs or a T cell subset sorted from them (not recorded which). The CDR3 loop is CASSQGRTSGRYPYEQYF. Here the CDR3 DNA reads TGTGCCAGCAGCCAAGGCAGGACTAGCGGGAGATACCCCTACGAGCAGTACTTC.